This T cell receptor (beta chain) was documented in a study of early T cells in non-severe SARS-CoV-2 infection. The table lists this clonotype with a few counts. Individual cDNA molecules were tagged with unique molecular identifiers, the study reported. TCRdb passed the 5' RACE reads through MiXCR, listing each CDR3 protein once. Altogether 60,000 or so distinct CDR3 sequences are present, 9.5% to 14% being singletons, with the ten largest covering around 1.6%. Trimming cost V 4 bases and J 5 bases; bases outside gene matches: 9. This CDR3 has 15 amino acids. CDR1 is SGHKS, CDR2 YYEKEE, per germline (reference sequence).

V gene TRBV5-5 combines with J gene TRBJ2-5; TRBD1 agrees at 9 bases. Source material: whole blood. The sequence derives from an adult who was a healthcare worker with PCR-confirmed SARS-CoV-2 infection or an uninfected control (not recorded which). CDR3 bases: TGTGCCAGCAGCAGCGCCGGTGGACAGGGGGAGACCCAGTACTTC. Encoded protein: CASSSAGGQGETQYF.